This T cell receptor (beta chain) was profiled in a study of blood T cells in healthy people across ages. A sample-barcoded 5' primer and a J-beta primer mix were used in a second PCR of roughly 7 to 11 cycles. TCRdb ran MiXCR on the 5' RACE reads and lists one entry per CDR3 protein. The table has some 780,000 distinct CDR3 sequences, approximately 53% seen once. With V trimmed by 3 bases and J by 5 bases, 4 bases remained unmatched. Germline-derived CDR1 and CDR2 are SGDLS and YYNGEE. The CDR3 is made up of 14 amino acids. Sequencing input: blood. J is TRBJ2-7 and V is TRBV9, with 11 bases identical to TRBD2. This sequence was found in a man aged 40-49 years in good health. The CDR3: CASSAMTSGDEQYF. The DNA for the CDR3 is TGTGCCAGCAGCGCCATGACTAGCGGGGACGAGCAGTACTTC.